The clone carrying this TCR beta chain is categorized as large. Sequencing used immunoSEQ multiplex PCR; TCRdb keeps in-frame clones, though not all of them. The sample includes tens of thousands of clones, about 85% of them seen just once. Germline loops: CDR1 SNHLY, CDR2 FYNNEI. Trimming at V came to 6 bases and at J to 3 bases, leaving 9 bases not matched to a gene. This CDR3 contains 16 residues. These data come from a study of blood T cell repertoires in COVID-19. The receptor comes from a man aged 45-60 years with active or convalescent COVID-19. The specimen sequenced was peripheral blood. The rearrangement joins TRBV2 to TRBJ1-4; 8 nucleotides line up with TRBD1. CDR3: CASRLTTGGANEKLFF. The CDR3 nucleotides are TGTGCCAGCAGACTAACCACAGGGGGGGCTAATGAAAAACTGTTTTTT.